This T cell receptor (beta chain) derives from a study of blood T cell repertoires in COVID-19 (dated by TCRdb to about 2020). About the investigation overall: Samples from collaborators originated in the United States, Italy and Spain and spanned both the acute and convalescent phases of COVID-19. The prospective study material was composed of cDNA or gDNA derived from T cells, B-cell-depleted T cells, or PBMCs. Deeply sampled blood TCRbeta repertoires from subjects exposed to, actively infected with, or recovered from COVID-19 were included in the dataset. The repertoires were made available in a free public database intended to serve as a resource for research on the immune response to SARS-CoV-2. The samples were drawn from two sources: the first 160 participants of the ongoing ImmuneRACE study, and over 1,000 subjects contributed by 6 global collaborators. Sample metadata almost always included a de-identified subject ID, COVID-19 status, age in years and sex. HLA class I and class II types, where available, came from metadata supplied by the sample provider rather than from assay-based typing. What the study reported, not specific to this receptor: How much clinical and demographic metadata was included differed by source and by participant, and the metadata was provided uncurated.

Participants in the prospective study were aged roughly 18 to 89 years, lived in some 24 United States geographic areas, and enrolled through a virtual design. In the prospective study, participants were assigned to cohorts based on the clinical history participants reported in a screening survey and a study questionnaire. For ImmuneRACE Cohort 3, a participant was defined as recovered based on two consecutive negative NP/OP PCR tests, clearance by a healthcare professional, or resolution of symptoms. Mobile phlebotomists in the prospective study collected whole blood, serum and a nasopharyngeal or oropharyngeal swab from every participant. Participants in the prospective study had the option to provide additional blood draws and questionnaires over a roughly 2-month period. Prospective study blood samples were shipped either frozen or at room temperature before DNA extraction. The germline V and J ends show losses of 5 bases and 6 bases respectively, and no gene match explains 5 bases of the junction. The germline V gene supplies CDR1 SGHTA and CDR2 FQGTGA. The CDR3 has 15 amino acids, counting the end cysteine and phenylalanine. Here the CDR3 DNA is all that survives: 45 bases in frame from base 1.

TCRbeta CDR3 regions were amplified from genomic DNA using the immunoSEQ Assay, a bias-controlled multiplex PCR. Under the source paper's analysis protocol: Within the assay, amplification of reference gene primers was used to estimate how many nucleated cells each sample contained. To quantify the absolute abundance of each unique TCRbeta CDR3 rearrangement, sequence reads were collapsed and filtered. For each sample, productive Simpson clonality was calculated as the square root of Simpson's diversity index across productive rearrangements. TCRdb obtained this table from immuneACCESS and retained in-frame rearrangements with V and J assigned. These tables miss some clones; where compared with another copy, unresolved V genes account for less than half of the shortfall, and the remainder is unexplained. V, J and clone size are those of that table, while D and trimming were read from the DNA. This sample gives hundreds of thousands of clones in total; around nine tenths of them show up just once. About 1.6% of the sample is held by the ten biggest clonotypes.

Turning to this clone: Its binding antigen is unknown. No base quality values were provided; no much bigger clone lies one nucleotide off.

The sequenced material came from PBMCs or T cells enriched from blood (not recorded which). The TCR comes from a woman in her 50s who had recovered from COVID-19. The chain was built from TRBV7-3 and TRBJ2-1; 12 bases in the middle match TRBD2. The nucleotides read TGTGCCAGCAGCGCTCGACTAGCGGGAGTCAATGAGCAGTTCTTC. This yields the protein CASSARLAGVNEQFF.